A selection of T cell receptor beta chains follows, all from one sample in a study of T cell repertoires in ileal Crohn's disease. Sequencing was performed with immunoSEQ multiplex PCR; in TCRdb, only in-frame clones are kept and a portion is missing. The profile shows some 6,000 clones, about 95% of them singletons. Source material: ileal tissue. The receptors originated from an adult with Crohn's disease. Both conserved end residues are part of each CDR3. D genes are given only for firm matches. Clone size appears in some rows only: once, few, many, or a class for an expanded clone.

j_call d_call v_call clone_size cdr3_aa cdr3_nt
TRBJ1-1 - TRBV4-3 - CASSQEGRNTEAFF TGCGCCAGCAGCCAAGAGGGGAGGAACACTGAAGCTTTCTTT
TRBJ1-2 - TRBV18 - CASSASGLGYTF TGTGCCAGCTCTGCCTCGGGGTTGGGCTACACCTTC
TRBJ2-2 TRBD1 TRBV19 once CASRPGTGLGGELFF TGTGCCAGCCGACCCGGGACAGGGTTGGGCGGGGAGCTGTTTTTT
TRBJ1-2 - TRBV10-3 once CAISDLGGGYTF TGTGCCATCAGCGATCTCGGGGGTGGCTACACCTTC
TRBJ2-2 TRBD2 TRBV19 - CASSIRAGEAGELFF TGTGCCAGTAGTATTCGAGCGGGGGAGGCCGGGGAGCTGTTTTTT
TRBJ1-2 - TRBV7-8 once CASSLGGFDYGYTF TGTGCCAGCAGCTTAGGAGGGTTTGACTATGGCTACACCTTC
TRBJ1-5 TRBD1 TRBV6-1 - CASRDRANQPQHF TGTGCCAGCCGGGACAGGGCCAATCAGCCCCAGCATTTT
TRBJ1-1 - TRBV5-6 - CASSFGGLNTEAFF TGTGCCAGCAGCTTCGGAGGGCTGAACACTGAAGCTTTCTTT
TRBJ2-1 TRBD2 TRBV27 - CASSFSGGASSSRNEQFF TGTGCCAGCAGTTTTAGCGGGGGGGCGTCATCCTCGCGCAATGAGCAGTTCTTC
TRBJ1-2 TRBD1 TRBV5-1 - CAKKYKKETGIDFHGYTF TGCGCCAAGAAGTACAAGAAGGAGACAGGGATCGATTTTCATGGCTACACCTTC
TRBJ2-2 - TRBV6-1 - CASSDYTGELFF TGTGCCAGCAGTGATTATACCGGGGAGCTGTTTTTT
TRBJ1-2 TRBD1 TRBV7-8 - CASSLRPGGDGYTF TGTGCCAGCAGCTTACGTCCAGGGGGAGATGGCTACACCTTC
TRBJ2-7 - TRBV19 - CASRRGHITGSYEQYF TGTGCCAGTAGACGGGGACACATTACGGGGTCCTACGAGCAGTACTTC
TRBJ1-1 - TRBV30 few CAWSTGIMNTEAFF TGTGCCTGGAGCACAGGGATTATGAACACTGAAGCTTTCTTT
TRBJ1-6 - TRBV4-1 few CASSQEPPDSSSYNSPLHF TGCGCCAGCAGCCAAGAACCCCCTGACAGCAGCTCCTATAATTCACCCCTCCACTTT
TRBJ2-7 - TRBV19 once CASCGTGESYEQYF TGTGCCAGTTGTGGGACGGGGGAGTCCTACGAGCAGTACTTC
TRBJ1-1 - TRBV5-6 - CASSLLPNTEAFF TGTGCCAGCAGCTTGCTCCCGAACACTGAAGCTTTCTTT
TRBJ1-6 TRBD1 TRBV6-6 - CASSYGQGGNSPLHF TGTGCCAGCAGTTACGGACAGGGTGGCAATTCACCCCTCCACTTT
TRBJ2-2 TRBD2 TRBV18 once CASSAGELNTGELFF TGTGCCAGCTCGGCGGGGGAGCTCAACACCGGGGAGCTGTTTTTT
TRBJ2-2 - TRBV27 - CASSLWGPNTGELFF TGTGCCAGCAGTTTATGGGGGCCCAACACCGGGGAGCTGTTTTTT
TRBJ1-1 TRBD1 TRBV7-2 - CASSLNRGDMNTEAFF TGTGCCAGCAGCTTAAACAGGGGGGACATGAACACTGAAGCTTTCTTT
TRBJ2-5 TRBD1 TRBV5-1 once CASSGGQGQETQYF TGCGCCAGCAGCGGGGGACAGGGGCAAGAGACCCAGTACTTC
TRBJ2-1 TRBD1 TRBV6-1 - CASSASGTGKRNEQFF TGTGCCAGCAGTGCCTCCGGGACAGGGAAAAGGAATGAGCAGTTCTTC
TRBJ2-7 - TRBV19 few CASSIDPLYF TGTGCCAGTAGTATAGATCCTCTGTACTTC
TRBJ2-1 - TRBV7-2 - CASSSEGVQFF TGTGCCAGCAGCTCCGAAGGGGTGCAGTTCTTC
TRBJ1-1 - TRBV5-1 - CASSLGQTMNTEAFF TGCGCCAGCAGCTTGGGACAGACCATGAACACTGAAGCTTTCTTT
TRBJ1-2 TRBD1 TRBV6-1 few CASLIQGARLYGYTF TGTGCCAGCCTTATCCAGGGGGCGCGATTATATGGCTACACCTTC
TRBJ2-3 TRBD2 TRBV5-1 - CASGGGLSTDTQYF TGCGCCAGCGGCGGGGGGCTAAGCACAGATACGCAGTATTTT
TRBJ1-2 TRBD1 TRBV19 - CASSTTGNYGYTF TGTGCCAGTAGTACGACAGGGAACTATGGCTACACCTTC
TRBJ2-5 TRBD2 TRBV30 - CAWTPKTSGGGETQYF TGTGCCTGGACCCCCAAGACTAGCGGAGGGGGGGAGACCCAGTACTTC
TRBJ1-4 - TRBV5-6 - CASSFFGQSNEKLFF TGTGCCAGCAGCTTCTTCGGACAGAGTAATGAAAAACTGTTTTTT
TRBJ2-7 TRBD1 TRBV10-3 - CAISVDRDYEQYF TGTGCCATCAGTGTGGACAGGGACTACGAGCAGTACTTC
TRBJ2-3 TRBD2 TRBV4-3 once CASSQGSLAGDTQYF TGCGCCAGCAGCCAAGGATCACTAGCGGGGGATACGCAGTATTTT
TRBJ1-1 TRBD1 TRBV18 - CASSPQGAPKLNTEAFF TGTGCCAGCTCACCGCAGGGGGCGCCTAAGCTGAACACTGAAGCTTTCTTT
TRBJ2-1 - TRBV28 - CASSFGSLNEQFF TGTGCCAGCAGTTTCGGGAGCCTCAATGAGCAGTTCTTC
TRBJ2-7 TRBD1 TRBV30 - CAWSGGRDRGGYEQYF TGTGCCTGGAGTGGGGGCCGGGACAGGGGCGGGTACGAGCAGTACTTC
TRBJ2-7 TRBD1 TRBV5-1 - CASSLGGTGQYEQYF TGCGCCAGCAGCTTGGGTGGGACAGGGCAATACGAGCAGTACTTC
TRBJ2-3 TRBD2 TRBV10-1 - CAIALAGGPRYF TGCGCCATTGCACTAGCGGGGGGACCCAGGTATTTT
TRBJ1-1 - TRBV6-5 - CASSSVTEAFF TGTGCCAGCAGTTCCGTAACTGAAGCTTTCTTT
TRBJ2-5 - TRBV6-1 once CASFFRPGYQETQYF TGTGCCAGCTTCTTCAGACCGGGGTACCAAGAGACCCAGTACTTC
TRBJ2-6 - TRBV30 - CAWSSSGANVLTF TGTGCCTGGTCTTCGTCTGGGGCCAACGTCCTGACTTTC
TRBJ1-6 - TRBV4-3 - CASSQEKDYSNSPLHF TGCGCCAGCAGCCAAGAGAAAGACTATTCGAATTCACCCCTCCACTTT
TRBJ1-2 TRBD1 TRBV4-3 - CASSQEGTGGNYGYTF TGCGCCAGCAGCCAAGAAGGTACAGGGGGTAACTATGGCTACACCTTC